This TCR beta chain was profiled in a study of cytomegalovirus exposure and HLA in healthy donors. For this clone: As yet, its antigen is unknown.

The PCR used 60 Vbeta and 13 Jbeta primers. As originally analysed: In a later analysis, the count reached 82 million or so unique TCR beta chains, with approximately 10 million shared. Sequenced by immunoSEQ multiplex PCR; TCRdb stores in-frame clones only, minus some. The V and J calls and clone size were taken over from that table, and D and trimming were inferred from the DNA. Altogether approximately 90,000 clones are present, roughly 80% being singletons, with the ten largest covering under 2.5%. Study-wide results and caveats: Across HLA loci, a later analysis found differing TCR association rates, with DRB1 most and HLA-C fewest.

This clonotype was obtained from a boy between 10 and 17 years old in good health and CMV-seronegative. Sequencing was performed on PBMCs.

In DNA, the CDR3 is TGCGCCAGCAGCCAGGATCTAGCGGGGGGGCTGTACAATGAGCAGTTCTTC. It is translated as CASSQDLAGGLYNEQFF. The chain employs TRBV4-1 and TRBJ2-1; 12 bases line up with TRBD2. V trimming: 3 bases; J trimming: 4 bases; junction bases outside the gene matches: 7. The germline V gene encodes CDR1 MGHRA and CDR2 YSYEKL. The CDR3 runs 17 residues.